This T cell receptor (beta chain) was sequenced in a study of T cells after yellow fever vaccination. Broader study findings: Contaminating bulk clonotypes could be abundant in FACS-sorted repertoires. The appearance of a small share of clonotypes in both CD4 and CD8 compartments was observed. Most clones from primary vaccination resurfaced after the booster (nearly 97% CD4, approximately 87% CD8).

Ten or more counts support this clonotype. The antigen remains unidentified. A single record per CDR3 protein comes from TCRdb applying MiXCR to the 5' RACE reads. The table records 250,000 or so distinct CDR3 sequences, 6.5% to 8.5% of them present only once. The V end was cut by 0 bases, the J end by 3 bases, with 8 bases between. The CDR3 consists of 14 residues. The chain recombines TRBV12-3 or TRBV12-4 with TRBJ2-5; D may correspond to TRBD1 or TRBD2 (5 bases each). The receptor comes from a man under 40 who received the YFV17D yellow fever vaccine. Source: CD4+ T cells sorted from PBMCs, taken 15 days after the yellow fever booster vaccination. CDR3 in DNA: TGTGCCAGCAGTTTAGCGGGGACCAAAGAGACCCAGTACTTC. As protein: CASSLAGTKETQYF.